The present TCR beta chain was sequenced within a study of radiotherapy plus CTLA-4 blockade in lung cancer. In the study overall: Around a sixth of patients responded objectively, and about 30% achieved disease control.

Note on this clone: Its antigen is not identified.

Study conclusions and caveats: Reportedly, early blood T cell clone dynamics best predicted response, with interferon-beta. In blood, after radiotherapy plus ipilimumab, tumor-derived TCR clones expanded.

The ends lost 5 bases at V and 6 bases at J; junction bases unmatched: 12. The germline gives CDR1 SGHDT, CDR2 YYEEEE. The CDR3 runs 16 residues. Generated by immunoSEQ multiplex PCR, the TCRdb table keeps only in-frame clones and is missing some. The top ten clones hold 0.79% of a sample with approximately 77,000 clones, roughly four fifths of them seen once. The receptor was derived from a human donor with non-small cell lung cancer who had stable disease on radiotherapy plus ipilimumab. Sample: peripheral blood, taken from a patient treated with radiotherapy plus ipilimumab. The chain links TRBV5-6 to TRBJ1-2, with TRBD1 matching over 11 bases. The CDR3 here is CASRKTGTGGGDGYTF. CDR3 DNA: TGTGCCAGCAGAAAAACCGGGACAGGGGGAGGCGATGGCTACACCTTC.